Below, 23 T cell receptor beta chains from the same sample are listed, as sequenced in a study of T cells in Graves' hyperthyroidism and ophthalmopathy (dated by TCRdb to the late 2010s). Receptor libraries were prepared by multiplex PCR. TCRdb names Illumina HiSeq 2000 as the instrument used. The TCR beta CDR3 regions were amplified from RNA transcripts. For the first round of RT-PCR on the TCR CDR3, the HTBI primer set was used together with the Qiagen OneStep RT-PCR kit. The public reads were reprocessed in TCRdb via fastp at Q25 and MiXCR, keeping in-frame beta chains. Rows are unified per CDR3 protein, each entry keeping the most common DNA and genes. Present in this sample are around 800,000 distinct CDR3 sequences, more than 30% of which were seen just once. Of the sample, around 9.3% is held by the ten largest clones. Sequencing was carried out using blood. The receptor set was obtained from a man aged 18 to 29 with Graves' hyperthyroidism.

As to this clonotype: The conserved final phenylalanine or tryptophan is absent from the CDR3, which likely points to a read error. It is unclear where the CDR3 begins or ends on the DNA, so no DNA is shown, and the CDR3 is as TCRdb lists it. V usage is TRBV10-3 and J usage is TRBJ1-4; the D segment call TRBD1 is taken from the table without a DNA check. Germline lookup yields CDR1 ENHRY and CDR2 SYGVKD. The CDR3 is 9 residues long, ends included. The chain's CDR3 is CAISEGGPP.

The table lists this clonotype with many counts. The gene calls are TRBV7-9 and TRBJ1-5; D is perhaps TRBD1 (5 bases). Germline V gives CDR1 SEHNR, CDR2 FQNEAQ (reference sequence). The V end was cut by 8 bases, the J end by 4 bases, with 9 bases between. CDR3 length: 12 residues. This chain's CDR3 is CASPRTNQPQHF. The CDR3 DNA reads TGTGCCAGCCCCAGGACAAATCAGCCCCAGCATTTT.

This chain links TRBV7-2 with TRBJ2-7; D not certain. The CDR3 consists of 14 residues. Germline V gene lookup returns CDR1 SGHTA and CDR2 FQGNSA. V lost 3 bases and J 2 bases, leaving 11 bases between the germline ends. The chain's CDR3 is CASSFDWSAYEQYF. DNA for the CDR3: TGTGCCAGCAGCTTTGACTGGTCGGCCTACGAGCAGTACTTC.

This rearrangement joins TRBV20-1 to TRBJ2-7; 8 bases line up with TRBD1. The germline CDR1 and CDR2 sequences are DFQATT and SNEGSKA (reference sequence). The CDR3 spans 12 residues. Trimming at V came to 8 bases and at J to 2 bases, leaving 5 bases not matched to a gene. The CDR3 is CSSHRGAYEQYF. The CDR3 DNA reads as TGCAGTTCACACAGGGGGGCCTACGAGCAGTACTTC.

This clonotype has ten or more counts. The chain joins TRBV5-8 to TRBJ1-4, with 7 bases matching TRBD1. The trim removed 4 bases at V and 7 bases at J, leaving 10 bases unmatched. This CDR3 contains 15 residues. Germline-derived CDR1 and CDR2 are SGHTS and YDEGEE. In DNA form, the CDR3 reads TGTGCCAGCAGCCAAGTGCGAGGGGGCGGTGAAAAACTGTTTTTT. It codes for CASSQVRGGGEKLFF. Variable domain in full (rest from reference TRBV5-8 and TRBJ1-4): EAGVTQSPTHLIKTRGQQATLRCSPISGHTSVYWYQQALGLGLQFLLWYDEGEERNRGNFPPRFSGRQFPNYSSELNVNALELEDSALYLCASSQVRGGGEKLFFGSGTQLSVL.

About this clonotype itself: A read error may be the cause here, since a much bigger clone is one base away. V usage is TRBV7-8 and J usage is TRBJ2-7; tentative D call: TRBD1 (6 bases). This CDR3 contains 15 residues. The V gene's germline CDR1 is SGHVS and CDR2 FQNEAQ. The CDR3 is CAGSPHRDTSYEQYF. The CDR3 region has the DNA TGTGCCGGCAGCCCCCACCGGGACACCTCCTACGAGCAGTACTTC. The full variable domain, its missing parts supplied by reference TRBV7-8 and TRBJ2-7, is GAGVSQSPRYKVAKRGQDVALRCDPISGHVSLFWYQQALGQGPEFLTYFQNEAQLDKSGLPSDRFFAERPEGSVSTLKIQRTQQEDSAVYLCAGSPHRDTSYEQYFGPGTRLTVT.

V is TRBV7-3 and J is TRBJ2-5, with 10 bases aligning to TRBD2. Germline V CDR1 and CDR2: SGHTA, FQGTGA. Trimming at V came to 2 bases and at J to 4 bases, leaving 7 bases not matched to a gene. The CDR3 consists of 16 residues. CDR3 sequence reads: CASSLSGLAGAETQYF. As DNA, the CDR3 is TGTGCCAGCAGCTTATCCGGGCTAGCGGGAGCAGAGACCCAGTACTTC.

This clonotype was found many times. The chain's CDR3 is CSAGSSGANVLTF. CDR3 in DNA: TGCAGCGCGGGGTCCTCTGGGGCCAACGTCCTGACTTTC. The J gene is TRBJ2-6, the V gene TRBV29-1, with a tentative D call TRBD2 (5 bases). The CDR3 extends over 13 amino acids. V was clipped by 7 bases and J by 0 bases, with 7 bases between them. The germline CDR1 and CDR2 sequences are SQVTM and ANQGSEA.

This clonotype was observed a handful of times. The genes are TRBV25-1 and TRBJ2-2; TRBD2 aligns across 9 bases. The CDR3 runs to 16 residues. Germline CDR1 reads MGHDK; CDR2 reads SYGVNS. V was clipped by 2 bases and J by 3 bases; unmatched bases: 4. CDR3 in amino acids: CASSEGGRADTGELFF. Here the CDR3 DNA reads TGTGCCAGCAGTGAAGGCGGGAGGGCCGACACCGGGGAGCTGTTTTTT.

This clonotype was observed a few times. V gene TRBV5-1 combines with J gene TRBJ2-2, with 7 positions matching TRBD1. CDR3 length: 14 amino acids. Trimming cost V 5 bases and J 5 bases; bases outside gene matches: 6. Per the germline V gene, CDR1 is SGHRS and CDR2 is YFSETQ. CDR3 residues: CASRWGQSTGELFF. The CDR3 DNA sequence: TGCGCCAGCAGGTGGGGACAGTCGACCGGGGAGCTGTTTTTT.

The rearrangement links TRBV6-5 to TRBJ1-1; D remains unclear. Germline V gene data show CDR1 as MNHEY and CDR2 as SVGAGI. V was shortened by 8 bases and J by 0 bases, with 13 bases between the two germline ends. The CDR3 totals 14 residues. The CDR3 region has the DNA TGTGCCAGCTGGAGAAGGTTAATGAACACTGAAGCTTTCTTT. Translation gives CASWRRLMNTEAFF.

V is TRBV15 and J is TRBJ1-4; 11 nucleotides line up with TRBD1. CDR3 size: 17 residues. Germline CDR1 and CDR2: LNHNV and YYDKDF (reference sequence). Trimming removed 5 bases from V and 7 bases from J; junction bases left unmatched: 12. The CDR3 sequence is CATSRRTGTGGIEKLFF. CDR3 coding DNA: TGTGCCACCAGCCGGAGAACCGGGACAGGGGGTATTGAAAAACTGTTTTTT.

This chain connects TRBV5-1 to TRBJ1-1, with TRBD1 matching over 10 bases. The germline gives CDR1 SGHRS, CDR2 YFSETQ. V shed 2 bases and J 8 bases; nucleotides not matched to a gene: 9. The CDR3 consists of 15 residues. The CDR3 bases are TGCGCCAGCAGCTTTGCGGGGGACAGGGGCTTAGAAGCTTTCTTT. Translation gives CASSFAGDRGLEAFF.

In regard to this clonotype: Its ends do not fully match the called genes, so a read error is possible. The rearrangement uses TRBV10-3 and TRBJ2-7; TRBD1 is a possible D gene (7 bases). This CDR3 spans 16 amino acids. The V gene's germline CDR1 is ENHRY and CDR2 SYGVKD. CDR3 amino acids: CASSRRATGKPYEQYF. DNA of the CDR3: TGTGCCAGCAGTAGGAGGGCGACAGGGAAGCCCTACGAGCAGTACTTC.

In this sample, this clonotype turned up many times. The V and J genes are TRBV10-2 and TRBJ2-6; perhaps TRBD1 as D (6 bases). The length of the CDR3 is 18 residues. V lost 2 bases and J lost 4, with 18 bases in between. Germline V gene sequence: CDR1 WSHSY, CDR2 SAAADI. The CDR3 nucleotides are TGCGCCAGCAGTGAGGTCGGACAGCCTTCTGGGGGGGCCAACGTCCTGACTTTC. Amino acids: CASSEVGQPSGGANVLTF.

This chain links TRBV6-6 with TRBJ2-3, with 7 positions matching TRBD1. The junction had 12 bases not matched to a gene; V was cut back by 6 bases and J by 3 bases. CDR1 is MNHNY and CDR2 is SVGAGI in the germline V gene (reference sequence). The CDR3 is 16 residues long. CDR3 nucleotide sequence: TGTGCCAGCAGCTCCCCTCGACAGGGATGGACAGATACGCAGTATTTT. It yields the protein CASSSPRQGWTDTQYF.

This clonotype was counted many times. V is TRBV5-1 and J is TRBJ1-6, with D unclear. Between the trimmed V and J ends, which lost 3 bases and 7 bases, there was a span of 17 bases. CDR1 SGHRS and CDR2 YFSETQ come from the germline V gene. The CDR3 runs 16 residues. CDR3 sequence (DNA): TGCGCCAGCAGCTCCGATGGGAGAGTGGGGAATTCACCCCTCCACTTT. This sequence encodes CASSSDGRVGNSPLHF.

The rearrangement links TRBV15 to TRBJ1-6, with D perhaps TRBD1 (6 bases). This CDR3 region has 14 residues. CDR1 and CDR2 from the germline V gene are LNHNV and YYDKDF (reference sequence). The V end lost 5 bases, the J end lost 8 bases, and 13 bases lay between the germline ends. The CDR3 protein is CATSGGRWDSPLHF. The CDR3 nucleotides read TGTGCCACCAGCGGGGGGCGGTGGGATTCACCCCTCCACTTT.

The V gene is TRBV25-1, the J gene TRBJ1-2; D is possibly TRBD1 (5 bases). This CDR3 spans 13 amino acids. CDR1 is MGHDK and CDR2 is SYGVNS in the germline V gene. The CDR3 DNA reads as TGTGCGAGAAGTGAGGGGAAGGACTATGGCTACACCTTC. Encoded protein: CARSEGKDYGYTF.

In its sample, this clonotype was seen once. The chain couples TRBV7-2 to TRBJ1-5; 7 bases fit TRBD1. The germline V gene has CDR1 SGHTA and CDR2 FQGNSA. The CDR3 consists of 17 residues. V lost 7 bases, J lost 7 bases, and 19 bases stayed unmatched. The CDR3 sequence: CASIVGTENLYFQPQHF. CDR3 DNA sequence: TGTGCCAGCATCGTCGGGACAGAAAACTTATACTTCCAGCCCCAGCATTTT.

This chain's CDR3 is CSVIGNSYEQYF. The CDR3 region has the DNA TGCAGTGTAATAGGGAACTCCTACGAGCAGTACTTC. This rearrangement joins TRBV20-1 to TRBJ2-7; no firm D call. The CDR3 sequence is 12 residues long. The germline gives CDR1 DFQATT, CDR2 SNEGSKA (reference sequence). V gave up 7 bases and J gave up 0 bases, with 10 bases separating them.

This clonotype was seen at least ten times. Sequence at one end of the junction differs from germline and may be a read error. The chain joins TRBV7-7 to TRBJ2-5; D assignment may be TRBD1 or TRBD2 (6 bases each). The CDR3 runs 14 residues. In germline, CDR1 is SSHAT, CDR2 FNYEAQ (reference sequence). CDR3 region: CASSLDPGAETQYF. CDR3 bases: TGTGCTAGCAGCTTAGATCCGGGGGCGGAGACCCAGTACTTC.

This clonotype came up a few times. The CDR3 sequence is CASSLEPENNSPLHF. The CDR3 nucleotides read TGCGCCAGCAGCTTGGAGCCAGAGAATAATTCACCCCTCCACTTT. The rearrangement links TRBV5-1 to TRBJ1-6; D remains unclear. Germline CDR1 is SGHRS and CDR2 is YFSETQ. V lost 0 bases, J lost 5 bases, and 9 bases lay in between. The CDR3 consists of 15 residues.